Sequencing of this T cell receptor beta chain was carried out in a study of CD8+ T cells in alopecia areata. This clone was counted only a few times. This CDR3 is 17 amino acids long. After isolation, RNA underwent reverse transcription to generate cDNA as the sequencing template. TCRdb's copy holds only in-frame clones and misses some; the assay was immunoSEQ multiplex PCR. The sample includes about 110,000 clones, 45% to 70% of them seen just once. The receptor was derived from a human donor in good health. The rearrangement uses TRBV21-1 and TRBJ1-5; the table gives TRBD1 as D, unverified against the DNA. TRBV21-1 is a known pseudogene. The sample was CD8+ T cells sorted from blood. The CDR3 loop is CASSKVSDRYSNQPQHF. CDR3 nucleotides: TGTGCCAGCAGCAAAGTGTCGGACAGATATAGCAATCAGCCCCAGCATTTT.